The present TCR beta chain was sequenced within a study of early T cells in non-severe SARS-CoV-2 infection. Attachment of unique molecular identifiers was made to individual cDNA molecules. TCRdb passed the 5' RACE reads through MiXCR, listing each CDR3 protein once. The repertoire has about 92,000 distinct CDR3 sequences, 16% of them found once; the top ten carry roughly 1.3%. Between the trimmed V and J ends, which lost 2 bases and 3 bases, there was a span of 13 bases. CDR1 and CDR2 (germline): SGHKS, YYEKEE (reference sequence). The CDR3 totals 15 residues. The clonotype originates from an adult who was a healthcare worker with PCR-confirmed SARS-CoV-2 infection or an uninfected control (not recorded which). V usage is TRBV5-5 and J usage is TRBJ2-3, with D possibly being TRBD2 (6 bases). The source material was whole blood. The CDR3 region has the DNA TGTGCCAGCAGCTTTCTGGTAGCGGAGACAGATACGCAGTATTTT. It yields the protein CASSFLVAETDTQYF.